This T cell receptor (beta chain) was sequenced during a study of blood T cell repertoires in COVID-19 (dated by TCRdb to 2019 to 2021). In terms of the full investigation: Samples from collaborators originated in the United States, Italy and Spain and spanned both the acute and convalescent phases of COVID-19. The prospective study material was composed of cDNA or gDNA derived from T cells, B-cell-depleted T cells, or PBMCs. A freely available public database, intended as a resource for researchers studying the immune response to SARS-CoV-2, is where the repertoires were released. Samples came from the ongoing ImmuneRACE study (first 160 participants) plus 1,254 subjects from 6 global collaborators. HLA class I and class II types, where available, came from metadata supplied by the sample provider rather than from assay-based typing. Subjects who had been exposed to COVID-19, were actively infected with it, or had recovered from it provided the deeply sampled blood TCRbeta repertoires that made up the dataset. Nearly every sample came with metadata listing a de-identified subject ID, COVID-19 status, age in years and sex.

Study-level results and caveats: The amount of clinical and demographic metadata varied by source and participant and was provided uncurated.

About this clone itself: The antigen it binds to is not known. Base qualities are not recorded, but no much larger clone differs from it by a single base.

TCRbeta CDR3 regions were amplified from genomic DNA by means of the immunoSEQ Assay, a bias-controlled multiplex PCR. As for the original processing: The number of nucleated cells in each sample was estimated by amplification of reference gene primers within the assay. Sequence reads were collapsed and filtered to measure the absolute abundance of every unique TCRbeta CDR3 rearrangement. Productive Simpson clonality was computed per sample as the square root of Simpson's diversity index over productive rearrangements. Sourced from immuneACCESS, this table was stored by TCRdb with only in-frame sequences that have V and J called. A share of the clones is absent; for the studies checked, an unresolved V gene accounts for under half, and the remainder has no known explanation. The D gene and trimming were derived from the DNA, and the V and J assignments and clone size from that table. The sample includes 130,000 or so clones, with 80% to 90% observed a single time. Of the sample, about 11% falls within the top ten clones.

Collaborating institutions collected whole blood in K2EDTA tubes following their own protocols. For TCRbeta analysis, collaborators shipped samples in one of three forms: frozen whole blood, isolated PBMCs, or DNA extracted from either of those sample types. The CDR3, from cysteine to phenylalanine, totals 15 residues. The read is trimmed to its CDR3 DNA, 45 bases read in frame from base 1. A distance of 14 bases separates the germline ends of V and J, which lose 4 bases and 2 bases respectively. In the germline V gene (reference sequence), CDR1 corresponds to LGHDT and CDR2 to YNNKEL. Sample: peripheral blood. Here the chain combines TRBV3-1 (or the pseudogene TRBV3-2) and TRBJ1-2, and perhaps TRBD1 as D gene, on 5 matching bases. The sequence came from a man aged 55-75 years with active or convalescent COVID-19. The CDR3 loop reads CASSLTGVANYGYTF. The DNA sequence follows: TGTGCCAGCAGCCTAACAGGAGTCGCGAACTATGGCTACACCTTC.